A single sample is the source of the 27 T cell receptor beta chains below, sequenced in a study of shared clonotypes between healthy human individuals. CD45RO-negative cells were positively selected for CCR7, leaving out terminally differentiated effector memory CD45RA+ cells. TCRdb keeps only in-frame clones here, not all; method: immunoSEQ multiplex PCR. The data hold about 1.9 million clones, with approximately 92% observed a single time. Material: naive CD8+ T cells from PBMCs. The receptors shown here come from a young man in good health. Some clones in this sample may be carry-over from other donors' samples.

The V call is TRBV9, the J call TRBJ2-1; 9 bases agree with TRBD2. This CDR3 comprises 15 residues. V was clipped by 4 bases and J by 5 bases; unmatched bases: 7. Germline CDR1 and CDR2: SGDLS and YYNGEE. The CDR3 here is CASSPAGGRNNEQFF. For the CDR3, the DNA is TGTGCCAGCAGCCCGGCGGGAGGGCGAAACAATGAGCAGTTCTTC.

This chain links TRBV28 with TRBJ2-7; 7 bases agree with TRBD2. Germline V CDR1 and CDR2: MDHEN, SYDVKM. V trimming: 5 bases; J trimming: 3 bases; junction bases outside the gene matches: 4. There are 13 residues in the CDR3. The CDR3 here is CASSVTSYYEQYF. The CDR3 nucleotides read TGTGCCAGCAGTGTGACTAGCTACTACGAGCAGTACTTC.

Note on this clone: The sample contains more than one DNA sequence encoding this CDR3. V usage is TRBV19 and J usage is TRBJ2-7, with D perhaps given as TRBD1 or TRBD2 (5 bases each). In germline, CDR1 is LNHDA, CDR2 SQIVND (reference sequence). The V gene lost 3 bases and the J gene lost 2 bases, with 11 bases spanning the gap. The length of the CDR3 is 14 residues. The DNA for the CDR3 is TGTGCCAGTAGTATCGCAGGGCGGGCCTACGAGCAGTACTTC. It yields the protein CASSIAGRAYEQYF.

The gene calls are TRBV9 and TRBJ2-5, with a possible D match to TRBD1 (7 bases). Germline V gene sequence: CDR1 SGDLS, CDR2 YYNGEE. CDR3 length: 14 amino acids. V was clipped by 4 bases and J by 2 bases, with 12 bases between them. The CDR3 DNA follows: TGTGCCAGCAGCACGCGGGACAGACAAGAGACCCAGTACTTC. Its translation: CASSTRDRQETQYF.

The V call is TRBV7-2, the J call TRBJ2-5, with TRBD2 matching 12 bases. Looked up from germline, CDR1 is SGHTA and CDR2 is FQGNSA. The V gene end was trimmed by 3 bases and the J gene end by 1 base; junction bases not matched to a gene: 3. This CDR3 is built from 16 residues. CDR3 in amino acids: CASSFGLAGFQETQYF. CDR3 DNA sequence: TGTGCCAGCAGCTTCGGACTAGCGGGGTTCCAAGAGACCCAGTACTTC.

Comment on this clone: Germline is not matched at one junction end, which may reflect a read error. The same CDR3 arises from other DNA sequences in this sample as well. The rearrangement joins TRBV5-1 to TRBJ2-7; 7 bases match TRBD1. Germline V gene data show CDR1 as SGHRS and CDR2 as YFSETQ. CDR3 size: 14 residues. CDR3 region: CASSLGQGVYEQYF. CDR3 DNA: TGCGCCAGCAGCTTGGGCCAGGGGGTATACGAGCAGTACTTT.

Here the CDR3 DNA reads TGTGCCAGCAGCTTAAGGGCTAGCGGCCACGAGCAGTTCTTC. Translated, it gives CASSLRASGHEQFF. V is TRBV13 and J is TRBJ2-1, with TRBD2 matching 7 bases. This CDR3 is 14 amino acids long. With 2 bases clipped from V and 10 bases from J, the junction kept 8 bases outside the gene matches. Per germline, CDR1 PRHDT and CDR2 FYEKMQ (reference sequence).

This chain connects TRBV6-1 to TRBJ1-2; no definite D call. Germline-derived CDR1 and CDR2 are MNHNS and SASEGT. This CDR3 contains 11 residues. V lost 6 bases and J lost 8, with 10 bases in between. The CDR3 nucleotides read TGTGCCAGCAGCTACCTTAGCGGCTACACCTTC. Amino acids: CASSYLSGYTF.

This chain uses TRBV28 with TRBJ2-2, with D tentatively TRBD2 (5 bases). Germline CDR1 MDHEN, CDR2 SYDVKM. The CDR3 sequence is 17 residues long. Trimming cost V 4 bases and J 5 bases, with 20 bases left between them. The CDR3 DNA reads TGTGCCAGCAGTTCCCCCAATACCCCCCGGGATACCGGGGAGCTGTTTTTT. Translation: CASSSPNTPRDTGELFF.

The rearrangement joins TRBV4-1 to TRBJ1-2; D remains ambiguous. This CDR3 comprises 12 residues. V gave up 1 base and J gave up 3 bases, with 3 bases separating them. The germline gives CDR1 MGHRA, CDR2 YSYEKL. CDR3: CASSQAYYGYTF. The CDR3 region has the DNA TGCGCCAGCAGCCAAGCCTACTATGGCTACACCTTC.

The rearrangement uses TRBV28 and TRBJ2-7; 10 bases fit TRBD2. J lost 3 bases, V lost 5 bases, and 10 bases had no gene match. CDR1 and CDR2 (germline): MDHEN, SYDVKM. The CDR3 has 16 amino acids. CDR3 residues: CASSPGASGSVYEQYF. The CDR3 bases are TGTGCCAGCAGTCCTGGGGCTAGCGGGAGTGTCTACGAGCAGTACTTC.

V is TRBV5-6 and J is TRBJ1-1, with D uncertain. Trimming left V 4 bases short and J 5 bases short, with 12 bases between. CDR3 length: 13 residues. The germline V gene encodes CDR1 SGHDT and CDR2 YYEEEE. The CDR3 sequence: CASSHGDWTEAFF. The DNA of the CDR3 is TGTGCCAGCAGCCACGGGGATTGGACTGAAGCTTTCTTT. Full variable domain (rest looked up from reference TRBV5-6 and TRBJ1-1): DAGVTQSPTHLIKTRGQQVTLRCSPKSGHDTVSWYQQALGQGPQFIFQYYEEEERQRGNFPDRFSGHQFPNYSSELNVNALLLGDSALYLCASSHGDWTEAFFGQGTRLTVV.

The chain joins TRBV19 to TRBJ1-5, with D hard to call. V shed 5 bases and J shed 1 base, with 9 bases lying between them. This CDR3 comprises 14 residues. Germline values: CDR1 LNHDA, CDR2 SQIVND (reference sequence). CDR3: CASSSVGSNQPQHF. The CDR3 DNA reads as TGTGCCAGTAGTTCGGTGGGGAGCAATCAGCCCCAGCATTTT. Using reference TRBV19 and TRBJ1-5 for the parts outside the CDR3, the full variable domain is DGGITQSPKYLFRKEGQNVTLSCEQNLNHDAMYWYRQDPGQGLRLIYYSQIVNDFQKGDIAEGYSVSREKKESFPLTVTSAQKNPTAFYLCASSSVGSNQPQHFGDGTRLSIL.

V and J are TRBV27 and TRBJ2-1; TRBD2 matches at 10 bases. V lost 8 bases and J lost 4; bases outside the gene matches: 23. Germline V gives CDR1 MNHEY, CDR2 SMNVEV (reference sequence). The CDR3 covers 20 residues. Written as DNA, the CDR3 is TGTGCCAGCCGATTCACCGCCGAGGGGGTAGCGGGAGGTCTTTACAATGAGCAGTTCTTC. It specifies CASRFTAEGVAGGLYNEQFF.

The rearrangement links TRBV19 to TRBJ1-1; D remains ambiguous. CDR1 and CDR2 from the germline V gene are LNHDA and SQIVND (reference sequence). The CDR3 sequence is 14 residues long. The V and J ends lost 7 bases and 4 bases respectively, with 16 bases between them. The CDR3 loop is CASTPVGWTTEAFF. DNA of the CDR3: TGTGCCAGTACCCCGGTGGGGTGGACCACTGAAGCTTTCTTT.

The rearrangement links TRBV2 to TRBJ2-7; D is undetermined. CDR1 and CDR2 (germline): SNHLY, FYNNEI. The ends were cut back, 6 bases at V and 7 bases at J, with 10 bases in the middle. CDR3 length: 11 amino acids. DNA for the CDR3: TGTGCCAGCAGGTTTCTCGGAGAGCAGTACTTC. Translated: CASRFLGEQYF.

The genes are TRBV27 and TRBJ1-2; 8 nucleotides agree with TRBD1. The CDR3 sequence is 13 residues long. Germline CDR1 and CDR2: MNHEY and SMNVEV (reference sequence). The J segment lost 7 bases and the V segment lost 6 bases, leaving 7 bases of the junction unmatched. CDR3 nucleotides: TGTGCCAGCAGGAACCAGGGGGCGCCTGGCTACACCTTC. Its protein is CASRNQGAPGYTF.

Concerning this clone itself: This CDR3 is also generated by other DNA sequences in the sample. The chain has TRBV19 and TRBJ1-5, with TRBD1 matching 9 bases. Germline V gives CDR1 LNHDA, CDR2 SQIVND (reference sequence). J gave up 2 bases and V 3 bases, and 5 bases lay outside the gene matches. The CDR3 consists of 16 residues. CDR3 protein: CASSIIRDRGNQPQHF. In DNA form, the CDR3 reads TGTGCCAGTAGTATTATTCGGGACAGGGGCAATCAGCCCCAGCATTTT.

Comment on this clone: In the same sample, other DNA sequences code for this CDR3. V and J are TRBV27 and TRBJ2-7; no definite D call. Germline assignment: CDR1 MNHEY and CDR2 SMNVEV (reference sequence). This CDR3 contains 13 residues. Trimming removed 3 bases from V and 2 bases from J, with 8 bases in between. The CDR3 protein is CASSFSATYEQYF. The DNA of the CDR3 is TGTGCCAGCAGTTTCAGTGCTACCTACGAGCAGTACTTC.

This chain links TRBV4-1 with TRBJ2-5, with a weak D call TRBD2 (6 bases). V lost 6 bases, J lost 2 bases, and 16 bases lay in between. CDR1 is MGHRA, CDR2 YSYEKL, per germline. This CDR3 spans 15 amino acids. The CDR3 protein is CASSRDSRQQETQYF. In DNA form, the CDR3 reads TGCGCCAGCAGTCGGGACTCCCGACAACAAGAGACCCAGTACTTC.

In the case of this clone: Additional DNA sequences in this sample encode the identical CDR3. This rearrangement joins TRBV7-9 to TRBJ1-5; D remains unclear. The CDR3 length is 13 residues. The V end was cut by 2 bases, the J end by 4 bases, with 6 bases between. Germline-derived CDR1 and CDR2 are SEHNR and FQNEAQ (reference sequence). CDR3 in amino acids: CASSLPGNQPQHF. The CDR3 DNA reads as TGTGCCAGCAGCTTACCGGGGAATCAGCCCCAGCATTTT.

The chain has TRBV28 and TRBJ1-4, with 7 bases aligning to TRBD1. Germline V gene lookup returns CDR1 MDHEN and CDR2 SYDVKM. The length of the CDR3 is 16 residues. With V trimmed by 5 bases and J by 4 bases, 10 bases remained unmatched. The CDR3 DNA reads TGTGCCAGCAGTGCACAAGGGACAGCGATTAATGAAAAACTGTTTTTT. It yields the protein CASSAQGTAINEKLFF. The complete variable domain, with remaining parts taken from reference TRBV28 and TRBJ1-4, reads DVKVTQSSRYLVKRTGEKVFLECVQDMDHENMFWYRQDPGLGLRLIYFSYDVKMKEKGDIPEGYSVSREKKERFSLILESASTNQTSMYLCASSAQGTAINEKLFFGSGTQLSVL.

The chain has TRBV9 and TRBJ2-5; 9 positions match TRBD1. This CDR3 contains 15 residues. Germline V gene data show CDR1 as SGDLS and CDR2 as YYNGEE. Trimming cost V 3 bases and J 4 bases; bases outside gene matches: 7. The chain's CDR3 is CASSESGTGRETQYF. CDR3 bases: TGTGCCAGCAGCGAATCCGGGACAGGGCGAGAGACCCAGTACTTC.

V gene TRBV11-2 combines with J gene TRBJ2-1, with a tentative D call TRBD1 (6 bases). The CDR3 covers 16 residues. CDR1 and CDR2 from the germline V gene are SGHAT and FQNNGV. Trimming took off 2 bases at V and 3 bases at J, with 14 bases between the two ends. CDR3 sequence: CASSLNRDTFYNEQFF. CDR3 nucleotides: TGTGCCAGCAGCTTAAACCGGGACACCTTCTACAATGAGCAGTTCTTC. Full variable domain (rest looked up from reference TRBV11-2 and TRBJ2-1): EAGVAQSPRYKIIEKRQSVAFWCNPISGHATLYWYQQILGQGPKLLIQFQNNGVVDDSQLPKDRFSAERLKGVDSTLKIQPAKLEDSAVYLCASSLNRDTFYNEQFFGPGTRLTVL.

V is TRBV5-1 and J is TRBJ1-1, with TRBD1 as a possible D gene (5 bases). V dropped 7 bases and J dropped 5 bases, with 12 bases sitting between them. Germline V gene lookup returns CDR1 SGHRS and CDR2 YFSETQ. CDR3 size: 12 residues. The CDR3 DNA is TGCGCCAGCCGAACGCAGGGTACTGAAGCTTTCTTT. Encoded protein: CASRTQGTEAFF.

Worth noting for this clone: This CDR3 is also generated by other DNA sequences in the sample. The rearrangement uses TRBV4-1 and TRBJ2-1, with 8 nucleotides matching TRBD1. The germline V gene encodes CDR1 MGHRA and CDR2 YSYEKL. The CDR3 is made up of 15 amino acids. V was pared by 4 bases and J by 2 bases, with 4 bases of the junction left unmatched. The CDR3 DNA sequence: TGCGCCAGCAGCCCCCGACAGGGGACCTACAATGAGCAGTTCTTC. Protein: CASSPRQGTYNEQFF.

V is TRBV14 and J is TRBJ1-2; the D gene is possibly TRBD1 (6 bases). This CDR3 is 16 amino acids long. Trimming took 1 base from V and 3 from J, leaving 15 bases between them. Germline V gene lookup returns CDR1 SGHDN and CDR2 FVKESK. CDR3 bases: TGTGCCAGCAGCCAAGTCCCTCACAGGGTTCACTATGGCTACACCTTC. Its translation: CASSQVPHRVHYGYTF.